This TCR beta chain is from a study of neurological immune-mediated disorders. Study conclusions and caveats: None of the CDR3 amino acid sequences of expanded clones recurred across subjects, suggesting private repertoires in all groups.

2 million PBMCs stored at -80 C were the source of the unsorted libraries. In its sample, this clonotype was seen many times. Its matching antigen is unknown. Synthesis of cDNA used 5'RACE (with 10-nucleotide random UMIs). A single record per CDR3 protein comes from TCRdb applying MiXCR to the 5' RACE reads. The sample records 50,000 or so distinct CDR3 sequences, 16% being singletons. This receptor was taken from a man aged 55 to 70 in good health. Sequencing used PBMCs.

CDR3 nucleotide sequence: TGCAGTGCTAGAGATCTAGCGGGGGGACCCCAAGAGACCCAGTACTTC. The encoded protein is CSARDLAGGPQETQYF. The chain couples TRBV20-1 to TRBJ2-5, with TRBD2 matching over 11 bases. Germline CDR1 is DFQATT and CDR2 is SNEGSKA (reference sequence). This CDR3 comprises 16 residues. V lost 0 bases to trimming and J lost 1 base; unmatched junction nucleotides: 4.